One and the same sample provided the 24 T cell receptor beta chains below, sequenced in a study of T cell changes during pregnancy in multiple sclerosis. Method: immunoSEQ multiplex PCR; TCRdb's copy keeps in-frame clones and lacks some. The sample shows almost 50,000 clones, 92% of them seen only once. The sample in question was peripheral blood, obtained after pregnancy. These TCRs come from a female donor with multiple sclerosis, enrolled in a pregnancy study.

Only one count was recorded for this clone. DNA of the CDR3: TGTGCCAGCAGCATGGGACAGTTGAATTCACCCCTCCACTTT. Residues: CASSMGQLNSPLHF. The rearrangement uses TRBV27 and TRBJ1-6; 7 bases match TRBD1. The junction had 6 bases not matched to a gene; V was cut back by 6 bases and J by 7 bases. Germline CDR1 reads MNHEY; CDR2 reads SMNVEV (reference sequence). The length of the CDR3 is 14 residues.

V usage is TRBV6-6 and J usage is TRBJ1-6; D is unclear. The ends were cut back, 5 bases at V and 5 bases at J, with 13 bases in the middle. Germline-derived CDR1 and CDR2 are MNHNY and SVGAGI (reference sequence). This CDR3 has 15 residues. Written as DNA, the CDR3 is TGTGCCAGCAGTAGAGGATTTTCCCATAATTCACCCCTCCACTTT. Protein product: CASSRGFSHNSPLHF.

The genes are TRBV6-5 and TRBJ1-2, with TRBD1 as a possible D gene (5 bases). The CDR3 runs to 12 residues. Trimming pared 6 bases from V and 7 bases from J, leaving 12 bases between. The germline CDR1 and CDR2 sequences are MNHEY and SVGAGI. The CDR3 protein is CASRNQGRGYTF. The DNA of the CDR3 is TGTGCCAGCAGAAACCAGGGCCGTGGCTACACCTTC.

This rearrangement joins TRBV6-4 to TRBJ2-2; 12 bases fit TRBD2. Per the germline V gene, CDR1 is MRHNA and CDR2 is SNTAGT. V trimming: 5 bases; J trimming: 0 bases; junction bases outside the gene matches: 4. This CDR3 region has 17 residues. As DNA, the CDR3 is TGTGCCAGCAGTTTACTAGCGGGGGGAGCGAACACCGGGGAGCTGTTTTTT. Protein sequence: CASSLLAGGANTGELFF.

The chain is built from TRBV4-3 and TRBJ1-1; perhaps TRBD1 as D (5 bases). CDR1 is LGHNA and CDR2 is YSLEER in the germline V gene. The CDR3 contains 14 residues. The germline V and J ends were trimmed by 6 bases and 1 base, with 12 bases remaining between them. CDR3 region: CASSLGGANTEAFF. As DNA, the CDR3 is TGCGCCAGCAGTCTCGGAGGGGCGAACACTGAAGCTTTCTTT.

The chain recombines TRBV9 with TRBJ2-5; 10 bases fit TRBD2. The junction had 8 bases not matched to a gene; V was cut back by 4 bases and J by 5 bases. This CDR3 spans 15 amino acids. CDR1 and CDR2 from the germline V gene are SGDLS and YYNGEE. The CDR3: CASSPGTSVMETQYF. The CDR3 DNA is TGTGCCAGCAGCCCGGGGACTAGCGTCATGGAGACCCAGTACTTC.

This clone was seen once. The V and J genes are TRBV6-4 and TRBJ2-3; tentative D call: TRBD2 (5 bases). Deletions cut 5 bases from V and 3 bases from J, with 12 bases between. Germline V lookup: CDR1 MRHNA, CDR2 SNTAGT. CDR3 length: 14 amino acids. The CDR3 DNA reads TGTGCCAGCAGTCCGGAGGCAGGAACAGATACGCAGTATTTT. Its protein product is CASSPEAGTDTQYF.

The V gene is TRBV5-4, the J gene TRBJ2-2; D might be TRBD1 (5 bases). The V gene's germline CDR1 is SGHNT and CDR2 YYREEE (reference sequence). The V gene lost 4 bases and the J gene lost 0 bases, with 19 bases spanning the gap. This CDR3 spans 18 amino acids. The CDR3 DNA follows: TGTGCCAGCAGCCGCTTACAGGCCTCCAACGCGAACACCGGGGAGCTGTTTTTT. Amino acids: CASSRLQASNANTGELFF.

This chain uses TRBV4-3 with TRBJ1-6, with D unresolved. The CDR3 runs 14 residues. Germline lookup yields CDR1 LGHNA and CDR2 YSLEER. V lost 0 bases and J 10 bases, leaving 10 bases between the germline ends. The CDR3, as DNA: TGCGCCAGCAGCCAAGAGGCCCCCAGGTCACCCCTCCACTTT. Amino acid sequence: CASSQEAPRSPLHF.

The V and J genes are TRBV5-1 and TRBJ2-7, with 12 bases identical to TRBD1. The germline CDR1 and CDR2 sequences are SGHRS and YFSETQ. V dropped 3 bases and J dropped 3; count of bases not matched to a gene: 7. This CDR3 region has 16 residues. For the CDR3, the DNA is TGCGCCAGCAGCTCCACTGGGACAGGGGGCTTCTACGAGCAGTACTTC. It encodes CASSSTGTGGFYEQYF.

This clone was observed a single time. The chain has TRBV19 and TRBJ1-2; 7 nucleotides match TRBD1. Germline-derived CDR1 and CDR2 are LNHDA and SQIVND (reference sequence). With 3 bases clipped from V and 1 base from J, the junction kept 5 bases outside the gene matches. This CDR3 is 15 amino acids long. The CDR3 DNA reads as TGTGCCAGTAGTATCCGGGACAGTTTTAACTATGGCTACACCTTC. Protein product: CASSIRDSFNYGYTF.

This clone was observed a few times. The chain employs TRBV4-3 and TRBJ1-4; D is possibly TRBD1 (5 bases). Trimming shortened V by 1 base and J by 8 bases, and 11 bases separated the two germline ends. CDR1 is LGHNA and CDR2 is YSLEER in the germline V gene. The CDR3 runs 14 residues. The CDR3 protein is CASSQARALEKLFF. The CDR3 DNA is TGCGCCAGCAGCCAAGCCAGGGCGTTAGAAAAACTGTTTTTT.

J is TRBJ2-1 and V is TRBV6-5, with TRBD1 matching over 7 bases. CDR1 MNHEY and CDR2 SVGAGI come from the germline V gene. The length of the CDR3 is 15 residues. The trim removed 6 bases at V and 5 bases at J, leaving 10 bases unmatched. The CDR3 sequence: CASRLTGETHNEQFF. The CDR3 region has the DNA TGTGCCAGCAGGCTCACAGGGGAGACCCACAATGAGCAGTTCTTC.

The CDR3 coding sequence is TGTGCCAGCAGCTCTCCCTATAGCGGGGGGAGGTATGAGCAGTTCTTC. Amino acids: CASSSPYSGGRYEQFF. The V gene is TRBV11-2, the J gene TRBJ2-1; TRBD2 aligns across 10 bases. This CDR3 has 16 residues. The germline V gene has CDR1 SGHAT and CDR2 FQNNGV. Trimming at V came to 4 bases and at J to 8 bases, leaving 11 bases not matched to a gene. The full variable domain, in which reference TRBV11-2 and TRBJ2-1 provide the parts outside the CDR3, is EAGVAQSPRYKIIEKRQSVAFWCNPISGHATLYWYQQILGQGPKLLIQFQNNGVVDDSQLPKDRFSAERLKGVDSTLKIQPAKLEDSAVYLCASSSPYSGGRYEQFFGPGTRLTVL.

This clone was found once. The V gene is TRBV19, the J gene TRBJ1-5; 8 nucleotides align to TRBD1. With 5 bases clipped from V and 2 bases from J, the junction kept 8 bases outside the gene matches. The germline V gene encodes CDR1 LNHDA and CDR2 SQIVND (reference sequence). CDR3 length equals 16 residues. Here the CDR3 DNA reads TGTGCCAGTAGTTCGCAGGGGGCGGCTGGCAATCAGCCCCAGCATTTT. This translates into CASSSQGAAGNQPQHF.

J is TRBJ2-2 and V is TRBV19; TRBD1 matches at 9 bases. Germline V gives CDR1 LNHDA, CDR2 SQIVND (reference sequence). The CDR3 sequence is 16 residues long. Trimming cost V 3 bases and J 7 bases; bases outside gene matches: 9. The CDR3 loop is CASSMVGTGRFGELFF. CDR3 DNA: TGTGCCAGTAGTATGGTGGGGACAGGGCGGTTCGGGGAGCTGTTTTTT.

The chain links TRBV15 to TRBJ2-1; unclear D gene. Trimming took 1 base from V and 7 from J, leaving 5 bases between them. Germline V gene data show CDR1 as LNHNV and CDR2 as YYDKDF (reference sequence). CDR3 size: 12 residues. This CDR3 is CATSRVENEQFF. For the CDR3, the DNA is TGTGCCACCAGCAGAGTAGAAAATGAGCAGTTCTTC.

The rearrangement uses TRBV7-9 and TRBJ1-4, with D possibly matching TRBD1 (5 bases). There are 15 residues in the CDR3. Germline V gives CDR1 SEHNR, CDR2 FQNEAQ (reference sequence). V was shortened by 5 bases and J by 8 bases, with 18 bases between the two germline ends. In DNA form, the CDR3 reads TGTGCCAGCAGCCCCGTGGTCAGGGAAGGAGAAAAACTGTTTTTT. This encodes CASSPVVREGEKLFF.

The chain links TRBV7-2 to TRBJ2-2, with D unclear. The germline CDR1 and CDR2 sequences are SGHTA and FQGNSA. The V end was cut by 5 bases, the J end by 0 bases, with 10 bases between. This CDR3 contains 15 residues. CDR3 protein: CASSRQRPNTGELFF. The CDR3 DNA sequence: TGTGCCAGCAGCCGACAACGCCCGAACACCGGGGAGCTGTTTTTT.

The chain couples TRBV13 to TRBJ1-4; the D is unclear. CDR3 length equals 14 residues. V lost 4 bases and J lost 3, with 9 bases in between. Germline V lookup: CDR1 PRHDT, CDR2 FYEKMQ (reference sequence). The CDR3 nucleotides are TGTGCCAGCAGCTCTACCCTTTCTAATGAAAAACTGTTTTTT. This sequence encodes CASSSTLSNEKLFF.

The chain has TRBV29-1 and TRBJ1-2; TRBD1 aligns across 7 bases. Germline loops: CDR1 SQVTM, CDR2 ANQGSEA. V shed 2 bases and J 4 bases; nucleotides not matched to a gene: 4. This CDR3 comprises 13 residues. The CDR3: CSVETGDRYGYTF. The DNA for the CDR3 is TGCAGCGTTGAAACAGGGGACCGCTATGGCTACACCTTC.

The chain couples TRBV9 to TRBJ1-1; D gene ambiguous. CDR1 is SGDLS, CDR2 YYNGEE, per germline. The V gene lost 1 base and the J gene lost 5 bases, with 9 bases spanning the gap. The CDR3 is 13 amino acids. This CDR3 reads CASSVSSGTEAFF. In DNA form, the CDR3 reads TGTGCCAGCAGCGTATCCTCCGGGACTGAAGCTTTCTTT.

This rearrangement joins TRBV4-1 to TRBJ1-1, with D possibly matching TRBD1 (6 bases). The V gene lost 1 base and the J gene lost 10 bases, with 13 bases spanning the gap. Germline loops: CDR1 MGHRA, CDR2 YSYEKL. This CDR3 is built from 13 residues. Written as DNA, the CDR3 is TGCGCCAGCAGCCAAGGGCAGGGGAAAAGAGCTTTCTTT. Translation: CASSQGQGKRAFF.

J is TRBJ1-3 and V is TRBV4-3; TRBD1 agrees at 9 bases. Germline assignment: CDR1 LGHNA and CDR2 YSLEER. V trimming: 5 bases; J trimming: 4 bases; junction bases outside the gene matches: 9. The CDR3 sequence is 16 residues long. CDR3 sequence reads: CASSSDRGSSGNTIYF. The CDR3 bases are TGCGCCAGCAGCTCGGACAGGGGCTCATCCGGAAACACCATATATTTT.